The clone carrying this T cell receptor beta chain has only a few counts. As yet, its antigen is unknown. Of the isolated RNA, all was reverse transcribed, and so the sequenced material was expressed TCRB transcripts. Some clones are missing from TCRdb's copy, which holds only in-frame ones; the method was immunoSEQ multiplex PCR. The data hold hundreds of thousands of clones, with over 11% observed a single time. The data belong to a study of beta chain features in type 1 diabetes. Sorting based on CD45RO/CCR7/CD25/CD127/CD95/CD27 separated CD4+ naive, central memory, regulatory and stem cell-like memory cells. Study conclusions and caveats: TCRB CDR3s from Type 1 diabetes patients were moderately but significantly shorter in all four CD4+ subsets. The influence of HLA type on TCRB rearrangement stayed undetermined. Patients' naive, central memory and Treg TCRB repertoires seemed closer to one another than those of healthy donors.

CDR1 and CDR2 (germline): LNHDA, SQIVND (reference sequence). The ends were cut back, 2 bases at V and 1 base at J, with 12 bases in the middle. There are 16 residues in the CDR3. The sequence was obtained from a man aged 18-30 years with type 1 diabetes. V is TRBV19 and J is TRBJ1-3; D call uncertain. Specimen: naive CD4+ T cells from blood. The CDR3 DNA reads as TGTGCCAGTAGTATATCCGTCGACACGTCTGGAAACACCATATATTTT. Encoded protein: CASSISVDTSGNTIYF.